Listed here are 30 T cell receptor beta chains from one sample, sequenced in a study of CD8+ T cells in alopecia areata. Once RNA had been extracted, it was reverse transcribed into cDNA to act as the sequencing template. Data came from immunoSEQ multiplex PCR; TCRdb stores just in-frame clones and leaves some out. The data contain roughly 250,000 clones, roughly two thirds of them singletons. Sequencing was performed on CD4+ T cells sorted from blood, taken at week 0. The origin of the receptors is a human donor with alopecia areata.

The chain carries TRBV27 and TRBJ2-7; perhaps TRBD2 as D (5 bases). The CDR3 totals 15 residues. V was shortened by 2 bases and J by 6 bases, with 17 bases between the two germline ends. The germline V gene encodes CDR1 MNHEY and CDR2 SMNVEV (reference sequence). The CDR3: CASSLGLGRRAEQYF. The CDR3 bases are TGTGCCAGCAGTTTAGGATTAGGGAGAAGGGCCGAGCAGTACTTC.

The J gene is TRBJ2-5, the V gene TRBV29-1; D call uncertain. V was shortened by 4 bases and J by 3 bases, with 9 bases between the two germline ends. From germline, CDR1 is SQVTM and CDR2 ANQGSEA. This CDR3 is 12 amino acids long. In DNA, the CDR3 is TGCAGCGTTGCCTCCACTAAAGAGACCCAGTACTTC. The encoded protein is CSVASTKETQYF. Supplemented by reference TRBV29-1 and TRBJ2-5, the full variable domain reads SAVISQKPSRDICQRGTSLTIQCQVDSQVTMMFWYRQQPGQSLTLIATANQGSEATYESGFVIDKFPISRPNLTFSTLTVSNMSPEDSSIYLCSVASTKETQYFGPGTRLLVL.

With regard to this clone: The same CDR3 is also encoded by other DNA sequences in this sample. The chain carries TRBV30 and TRBJ2-2, with D perhaps matching TRBD2 (5 bases). Between the trimmed V and J ends, which lost 2 bases and 2 bases, there was a span of 6 bases. CDR1 is GTSNPN and CDR2 is SVGIG in the germline V gene (reference sequence). The CDR3 runs 13 residues. CDR3 loop: CAWSRGNTGELFF. CDR3 bases: TGTGCCTGGAGTCGGGGAAACACCGGGGAGCTGTTTTTT.

The rearrangement uses TRBV29-1 and TRBJ2-3; 9 bases are a match to TRBD1. Germline V gene lookup returns CDR1 SQVTM and CDR2 ANQGSEA. V lost 5 bases to trimming and J lost 5 bases; unmatched junction nucleotides: 5. CDR3 size: 13 residues. The CDR3 protein is CSVIRTGEDTQYF. The CDR3 nucleotides read TGCAGCGTTATCAGGACAGGGGAAGATACGCAGTATTTT.

J is TRBJ2-6 and V is TRBV7-2, with D unclear. The CDR3 runs 13 residues. CDR1 is SGHTA, CDR2 FQGNSA, per germline. With 4 bases removed from V and 3 bases from J, the gap between germline ends came to 4 bases. The CDR3 sequence: CASSSGGANVLTF. Written as DNA, the CDR3 is TGTGCCAGCAGCTCGGGTGGGGCCAACGTCCTGACTTTC.

The chain joins TRBV19 to TRBJ2-2; 9 nucleotides align to TRBD1. V trimming: 1 base; J trimming: 4 bases; junction bases outside the gene matches: 4. The V gene's germline CDR1 is LNHDA and CDR2 SQIVND (reference sequence). This CDR3 is built from 16 residues. As DNA, the CDR3 is TGTGCCAGTAGTATAGTACAGGGGGCGAGCACCGGGGAGCTGTTTTTT. It codes for CASSIVQGASTGELFF.

This chain joins TRBV18 and TRBJ2-3; TRBD2 is a possible D gene (5 bases). Germline CDR1 reads KGHSH; CDR2 reads LQKENI. There are 15 residues in the CDR3. Trimming cost V 2 bases and J 4 bases, with 13 bases left between them. CDR3 sequence (DNA): TGTGCCAGCTCACCATTAAGAGGCGGGCCAGATACGCAGTATTTT. This sequence encodes CASSPLRGGPDTQYF.

Only a few counts were recorded for this clone. This chain joins TRBV29-1 and TRBJ2-3, with D possibly TRBD1 on 6 matching bases. Germline V lookup: CDR1 SQVTM, CDR2 ANQGSEA. The CDR3 loop spans 14 amino acids. Trimming stripped 4 bases from V and 7 bases from J, with 18 bases between. In nucleotides, the CDR3 is TGCAGCGTTGCGGCAGGGGCCAATCTCAATACGCAGTATTTT. Translation gives CSVAAGANLNTQYF.

The CDR3 DNA follows: TGTGCCAGCTCACCACCGGACAGGCCCTACGAGCAGTACTTC. It translates to CASSPPDRPYEQYF. V is TRBV18 and J is TRBJ2-7; 7 nucleotides line up with TRBD1. Germline loops: CDR1 KGHSH, CDR2 LQKENI. The V and J ends lost 0 bases and 2 bases, in that order; junction bases with no gene match: 1. The CDR3 sequence is 14 residues long.

As concerns this clone: The same CDR3 is also encoded by other DNA sequences in this sample. This chain links TRBV5-6 with TRBJ1-1; D gene uncertain. CDR3 length equals 11 residues. V lost 1 base and J lost 2, with 0 bases in between. Germline V CDR1 and CDR2: SGHDT, YYEEEE. The DNA for the CDR3 is TGTGCCAGCAGCTTGAACACTGAAGCTTTCTTT. Protein sequence: CASSLNTEAFF.

The CDR3 nucleotides read TGTGCCAGCAGCTTAGAACCGGGGGCGAATGGTTATGGCTACACCTTC. This gives the protein CASSLEPGANGYGYTF. V gene TRBV7-2 combines with J gene TRBJ1-2; weak D call: TRBD1 (6 bases). V was clipped by 1 base and J by 5 bases, with 17 bases between them. The CDR3 runs 16 residues. Germline V gene data show CDR1 as SGHTA and CDR2 as FQGNSA. The full variable domain, completed using reference TRBV7-2 and TRBJ1-2, is GAGVSQSPSNKVTEKGKDVELRCDPISGHTALYWYRQSLGQGLEFLIYFQGNSAPDKSGLPSDRFSAERTGGSVSTLTIQRTQQEDSAVYLCASSLEPGANGYGYTFGSGTRLTVV.

This clone was found a few times. The CDR3 is CASSPRQGVNSPLHF. The CDR3 DNA reads as TGTGCCAGCAGCCCCAGACAGGGGGTAAATTCACCCCTCCACTTT. The V call is TRBV6-5, the J call TRBJ1-6, with 9 bases aligning to TRBD1. V trimming: 6 bases; J trimming: 7 bases; junction bases outside the gene matches: 7. The CDR3 covers 15 residues. The germline V gene encodes CDR1 MNHEY and CDR2 SVGAGI.

The rearrangement uses TRBV2 and TRBJ1-2; 7 nucleotides line up with TRBD1. Germline CDR1 reads SNHLY; CDR2 reads FYNNEI. This CDR3 region has 11 residues. The junction had 3 bases not matched to a gene; V was cut back by 10 bases and J by 4 bases. The chain's CDR3 is CATPGGYGYTF. The DNA of the CDR3 is TGTGCCACCCCAGGGGGCTATGGCTACACCTTC.

The chain couples TRBV30 to TRBJ1-2, with TRBD1 identical over 7 bases. The CDR3 spans 14 residues. Germline V CDR1 and CDR2: GTSNPN, SVGIG (reference sequence). V gave up 2 bases and J gave up 6 bases; unmatched junction bases: 9. CDR3 sequence reads: CAWSLDRSRNGYTF. The CDR3 DNA is TGTGCCTGGAGTTTGGACAGGTCTAGAAATGGCTACACCTTC.

The V and J genes are TRBV5-1 and TRBJ2-4, with unresolved D. The CDR3 is made up of 12 amino acids. CDR1 is SGHRS and CDR2 is YFSETQ in the germline V gene. The V end was cut by 0 bases, the J end by 7 bases, with 5 bases between. The DNA of the CDR3 is TGCGCCAGCAGCTTGGATTCCAACATTCAGTACTTC. Protein: CASSLDSNIQYF.

V gene TRBV5-4 combines with J gene TRBJ2-2; D is unclear. This CDR3 has 17 amino acids. The germline V and J ends were trimmed by 4 bases and 0 bases, with 16 bases remaining between them. Germline CDR1 SGHNT, CDR2 YYREEE (reference sequence). CDR3 bases: TGTGCCAGCAGCCCACCTCTGGGCGGCGCGAACACCGGGGAGCTGTTTTTT. It translates to CASSPPLGGANTGELFF.

This chain links TRBV30 with TRBJ1-6; no reliable D call. The germline gives CDR1 GTSNPN, CDR2 SVGIG (reference sequence). CDR3 length: 13 residues. Trimming shortened V by 4 bases and J by 7 bases, and 11 bases separated the two germline ends. The CDR3 is CAWTNIYNSPLHF. The CDR3 DNA sequence: TGTGCCTGGACAAACATTTACAATTCACCCCTCCACTTT.

CDR3: CATSRDPRVGYGYTF. The CDR3 region has the DNA TGTGCCACCAGCAGAGACCCCAGGGTAGGCTATGGCTACACCTTC. The J gene is TRBJ1-2, the V gene TRBV15, with a possible D match to TRBD1 (5 bases). This CDR3 region has 15 residues. The V gene lost 0 bases and the J gene lost 4 bases, with 12 bases spanning the gap. Germline CDR1 is LNHNV and CDR2 is YYDKDF (reference sequence).

J is TRBJ1-4 and V is TRBV5-1, with a tentative D call TRBD1 (5 bases). The CDR3 extends over 16 amino acids. Germline V CDR1 and CDR2: SGHRS, YFSETQ. V was trimmed by 0 bases and J by 3 bases, leaving 12 bases between them. The CDR3 DNA reads TGCGCCAGCAGCTTGGTCGGGGGATTCGCTAATGAAAAACTGTTTTTT. This sequence encodes CASSLVGGFANEKLFF.

The rearrangement links TRBV6-5 to TRBJ2-7, with D possibly matching TRBD2 (5 bases). With 10 bases removed from V and 3 bases from J, the gap between germline ends came to 7 bases. Germline CDR1 and CDR2: MNHEY and SVGAGI. The CDR3 covers 10 residues. As DNA, the CDR3 is TGTGCCACCGGGGACTACGAGCAGTACTTC. It codes for CATGDYEQYF.

V is TRBV10-3 and J is TRBJ2-7; 10 positions agree with TRBD1. This CDR3 has 13 amino acids. Germline V CDR1 and CDR2: ENHRY, SYGVKD. With 9 bases clipped from V and 5 bases from J, the junction kept 7 bases outside the gene matches. The CDR3 is CAIGGQGNDEQYF. In nucleotides, the CDR3 is TGTGCCATAGGGGGACAGGGGAATGACGAGCAGTACTTC.

This clone was picked up one time. The CDR3 is CASSSTSGGETQYF. The CDR3 nucleotides are TGTGCCAGCAGTTCCACCAGCGGTGGAGAGACCCAGTACTTC. This chain joins TRBV6-6 and TRBJ2-5; the D gene is possibly TRBD2 (5 bases). This CDR3 has 14 residues. The V end was cut by 4 bases, the J end by 4 bases, with 13 bases between. Germline lookup yields CDR1 MNHNY and CDR2 SVGAGI (reference sequence).

This chain joins TRBV7-6 and TRBJ2-7; 7 nucleotides align to TRBD1. Per the germline V gene, CDR1 is SGHVS and CDR2 is FNYEAQ. Trimming cost V 8 bases and J 1 base; bases outside gene matches: 2. There are 12 residues in the CDR3. CDR3 region: CASGDRSYEQYF. CDR3 bases: TGTGCCAGCGGGGACAGATCCTACGAGCAGTACTTC.

This chain uses TRBV29-1 with TRBJ2-2; 10 bases agree with TRBD1. Germline V lookup: CDR1 SQVTM, CDR2 ANQGSEA. This CDR3 contains 15 residues. The V segment lost 6 bases and the J segment 4 bases; nucleotides outside the gene matches: 8. CDR3 region: CSVGRDRGPTGELFF. The DNA for the CDR3 is TGCAGCGTCGGACGGGACAGGGGACCCACCGGGGAGCTGTTTTTT.

The chain couples TRBV7-3 to TRBJ2-5; D possibly corresponds to TRBD2 (5 bases). The CDR3 is made up of 11 amino acids. Germline CDR1 reads SGHTA; CDR2 reads FQGTGA. Trimming left V 2 bases short and J 11 bases short, with 9 bases between. CDR3: CASSLSGEQYF. CDR3 in DNA: TGTGCCAGCAGCTTATCCGGGGAGCAGTACTTC.

V is TRBV30 and J is TRBJ1-1, with 7 nucleotides matching TRBD1. Germline trimming cut 0 bases from V and 0 bases from J; bases unmatched to any gene: 1. CDR3 size: 14 residues. Looked up from germline, CDR1 is GTSNPN and CDR2 is SVGIG (reference sequence). The CDR3 loop is CAWSVGTVNTEAFF. Here the CDR3 DNA reads TGTGCCTGGAGTGTAGGGACAGTGAACACTGAAGCTTTCTTT.

This clone was observed a single time. At one end, the junction sequence differs from germline, possibly due to a read error. The V and J genes are TRBV7-7 and TRBJ2-5; TRBD2 agrees at 13 bases. Germline V gene data show CDR1 as SSHAT and CDR2 as FNYEAQ (reference sequence). This CDR3 has 17 amino acids. The CDR3 nucleotides read TGTGCTAGCAGCCAGGGACTAGCGGGGAGCGGACAAGAGACCCAGTACTTC. Its protein product is CASSQGLAGSGQETQYF.

The chain combines TRBV5-1 with TRBJ1-1, with no clear D. This CDR3 comprises 13 residues. Trimming shortened V by 7 bases and J by 1 base, and 11 bases separated the two germline ends. From germline, CDR1 is SGHRS and CDR2 YFSETQ. CDR3 sequence reads: CASGLLGNTEAFF. The CDR3 coding sequence is TGCGCCAGCGGGCTTCTGGGGAACACTGAAGCTTTCTTT.

The chain recombines TRBV25-1 with TRBJ2-5, with no clear D. The germline CDR1 and CDR2 sequences are MGHDK and SYGVNS. The V end was cut by 6 bases, the J end by 5 bases, with 13 bases between. The CDR3 consists of 13 residues. The CDR3 DNA reads as TGTGCCAGCAGCCTCGGAGCACGGGAGACCCAGTACTTC. Residues: CASSLGARETQYF.

The chain employs TRBV25-1 and TRBJ2-7; 7 bases are a match to TRBD1. Losses at the gene ends were 5 bases for V and 2 bases for J; bases not matched to a gene: 6. The CDR3 extends over 14 amino acids. Looked up from germline, CDR1 is MGHDK and CDR2 is SYGVNS. CDR3 residues: CASSHRDSTYEQYF. For the CDR3, the DNA is TGTGCCAGCAGTCACCGGGACAGCACCTACGAGCAGTACTTC.